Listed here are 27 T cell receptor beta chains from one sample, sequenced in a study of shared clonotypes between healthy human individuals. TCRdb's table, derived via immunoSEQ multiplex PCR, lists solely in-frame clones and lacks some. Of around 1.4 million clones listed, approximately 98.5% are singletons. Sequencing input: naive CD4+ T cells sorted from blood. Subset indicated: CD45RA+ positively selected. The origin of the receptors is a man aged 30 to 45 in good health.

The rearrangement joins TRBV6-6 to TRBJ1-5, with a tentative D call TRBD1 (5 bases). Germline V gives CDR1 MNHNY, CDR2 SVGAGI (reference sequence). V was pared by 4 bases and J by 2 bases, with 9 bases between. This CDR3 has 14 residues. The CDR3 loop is CASSLKQGNQPQHF. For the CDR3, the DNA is TGTGCCAGCAGTTTGAAACAGGGCAATCAGCCCCAGCATTTT.

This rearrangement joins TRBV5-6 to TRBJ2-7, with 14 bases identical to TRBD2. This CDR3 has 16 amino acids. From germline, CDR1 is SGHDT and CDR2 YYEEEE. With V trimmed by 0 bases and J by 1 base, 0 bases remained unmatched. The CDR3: CASSLGTSGRSYEQYF. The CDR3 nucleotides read TGTGCCAGCAGCTTGGGGACTAGCGGGAGGTCCTACGAGCAGTACTTC.

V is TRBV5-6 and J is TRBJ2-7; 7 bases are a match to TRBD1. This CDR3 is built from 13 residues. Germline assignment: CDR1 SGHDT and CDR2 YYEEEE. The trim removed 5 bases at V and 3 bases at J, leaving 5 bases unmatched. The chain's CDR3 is CASRLTGYYEQYF. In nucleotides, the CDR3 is TGTGCCAGCAGACTGACAGGGTACTACGAGCAGTACTTC.

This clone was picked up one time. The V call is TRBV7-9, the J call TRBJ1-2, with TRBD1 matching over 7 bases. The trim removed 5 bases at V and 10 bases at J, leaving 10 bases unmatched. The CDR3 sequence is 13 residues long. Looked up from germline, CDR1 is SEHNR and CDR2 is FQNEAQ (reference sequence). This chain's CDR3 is CASSPGTEEVYTF. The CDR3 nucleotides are TGTGCCAGCAGCCCGGGGACAGAAGAGGTCTACACCTTC. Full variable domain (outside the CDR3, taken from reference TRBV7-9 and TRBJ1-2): DTGVSQNPRHKITKRGQNVTFRCDPISEHNRLYWYRQTLGQGPEFLTYFQNEAQLEKSRLLSDRFSAERPKGSFSTLEIQRTEQGDSAMYLCASSPGTEEVYTFGSGTRLTVV.

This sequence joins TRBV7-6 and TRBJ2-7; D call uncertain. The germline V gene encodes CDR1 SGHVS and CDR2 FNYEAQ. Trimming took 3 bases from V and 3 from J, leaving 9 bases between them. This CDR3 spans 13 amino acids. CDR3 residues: CASSFLDNYEQYF. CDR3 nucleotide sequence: TGTGCCAGCAGCTTCTTAGACAACTACGAGCAGTACTTC.

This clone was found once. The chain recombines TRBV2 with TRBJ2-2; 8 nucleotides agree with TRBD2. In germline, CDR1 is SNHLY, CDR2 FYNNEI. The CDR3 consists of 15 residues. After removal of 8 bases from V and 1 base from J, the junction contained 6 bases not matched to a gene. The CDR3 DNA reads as TGTGCCAGCGCCGGCACTAGCGGGAACACCGGGGAGCTGTTTTTT. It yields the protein CASAGTSGNTGELFF.

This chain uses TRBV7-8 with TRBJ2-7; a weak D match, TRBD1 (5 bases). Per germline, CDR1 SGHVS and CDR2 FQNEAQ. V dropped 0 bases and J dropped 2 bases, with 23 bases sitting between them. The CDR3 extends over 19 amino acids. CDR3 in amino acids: CASSLATLAMAGQAYEQYF. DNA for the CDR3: TGTGCCAGCAGCTTAGCGACCCTTGCGATGGCAGGACAAGCCTACGAGCAGTACTTC.

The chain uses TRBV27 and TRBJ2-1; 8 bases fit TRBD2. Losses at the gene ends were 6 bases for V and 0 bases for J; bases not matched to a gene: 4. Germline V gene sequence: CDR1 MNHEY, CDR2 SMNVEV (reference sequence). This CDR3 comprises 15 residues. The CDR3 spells CASRTSANSYNEQFF. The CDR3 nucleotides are TGTGCCAGCAGGACTAGCGCCAACTCCTACAATGAGCAGTTCTTC.

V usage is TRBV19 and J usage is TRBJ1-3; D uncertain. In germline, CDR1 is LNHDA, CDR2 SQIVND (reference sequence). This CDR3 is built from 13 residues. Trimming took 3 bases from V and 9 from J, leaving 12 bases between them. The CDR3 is CASSMAAPATIYF. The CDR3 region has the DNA TGTGCCAGTAGTATGGCGGCCCCGGCCACCATATATTTT.

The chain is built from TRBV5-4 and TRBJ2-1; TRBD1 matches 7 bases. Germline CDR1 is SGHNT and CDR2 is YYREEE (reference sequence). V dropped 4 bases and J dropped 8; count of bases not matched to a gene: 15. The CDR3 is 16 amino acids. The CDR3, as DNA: TGTGCCAGCAGCCGCAACGGACAGGCCCCTACCGATGAGCAGTTCTTC. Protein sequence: CASSRNGQAPTDEQFF.

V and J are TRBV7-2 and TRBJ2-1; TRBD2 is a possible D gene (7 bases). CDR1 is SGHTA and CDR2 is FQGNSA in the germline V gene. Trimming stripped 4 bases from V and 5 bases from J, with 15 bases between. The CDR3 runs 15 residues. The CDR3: CASSSLWRGHNEQFF. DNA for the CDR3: TGTGCCAGCAGCTCACTCTGGCGGGGGCACAATGAGCAGTTCTTC.

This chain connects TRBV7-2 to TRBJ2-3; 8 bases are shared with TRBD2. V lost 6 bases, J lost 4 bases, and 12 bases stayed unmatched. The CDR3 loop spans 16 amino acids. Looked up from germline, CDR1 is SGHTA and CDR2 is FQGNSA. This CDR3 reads CASRLQAGVGADTQYF. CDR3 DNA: TGTGCCAGCAGACTCCAAGCGGGAGTCGGGGCAGATACGCAGTATTTT. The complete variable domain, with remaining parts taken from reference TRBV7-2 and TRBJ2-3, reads GAGVSQSPSNKVTEKGKDVELRCDPISGHTALYWYRQSLGQGLEFLIYFQGNSAPDKSGLPSDRFSAERTGGSVSTLTIQRTQQEDSAVYLCASRLQAGVGADTQYFGPGTRLTVL.

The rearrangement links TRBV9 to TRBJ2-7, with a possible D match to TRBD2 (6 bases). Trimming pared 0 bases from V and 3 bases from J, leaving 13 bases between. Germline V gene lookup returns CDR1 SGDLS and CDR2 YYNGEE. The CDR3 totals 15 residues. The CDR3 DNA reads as TGTGCCAGCAGCGTAGTAGGCGGGAAAGACTACGAGCAGTACTTC. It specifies CASSVVGGKDYEQYF.

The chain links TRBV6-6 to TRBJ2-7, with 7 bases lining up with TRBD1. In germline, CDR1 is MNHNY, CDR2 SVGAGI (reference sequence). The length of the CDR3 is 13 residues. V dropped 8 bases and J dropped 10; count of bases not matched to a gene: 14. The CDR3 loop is CASRNLLWTGQYF. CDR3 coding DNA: TGTGCCAGCCGAAACCTTTTATGGACAGGCCAGTACTTC.

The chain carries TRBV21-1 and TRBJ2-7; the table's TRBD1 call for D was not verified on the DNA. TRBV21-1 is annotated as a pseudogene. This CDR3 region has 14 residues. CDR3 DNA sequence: TGTGCCAGCAGCAATGGGACAGGCGACTACGAGCAGTACTTC. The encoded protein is CASSNGTGDYEQYF.

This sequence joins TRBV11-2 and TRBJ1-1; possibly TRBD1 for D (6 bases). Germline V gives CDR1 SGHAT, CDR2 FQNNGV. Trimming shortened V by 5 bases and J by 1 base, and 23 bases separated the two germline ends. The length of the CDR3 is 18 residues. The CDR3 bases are TGTGCCAGCAGCCCCAAGAGGACAGTCGGGGTTTCGAACACTGAAGCTTTCTTT. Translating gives CASSPKRTVGVSNTEAFF.

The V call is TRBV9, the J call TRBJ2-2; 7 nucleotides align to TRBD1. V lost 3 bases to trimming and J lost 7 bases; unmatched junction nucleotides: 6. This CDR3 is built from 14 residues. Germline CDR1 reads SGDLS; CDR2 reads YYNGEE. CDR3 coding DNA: TGTGCCAGCAGCGACTACAGGGGAAGCGGGGAGCTGTTTTTT. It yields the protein CASSDYRGSGELFF.

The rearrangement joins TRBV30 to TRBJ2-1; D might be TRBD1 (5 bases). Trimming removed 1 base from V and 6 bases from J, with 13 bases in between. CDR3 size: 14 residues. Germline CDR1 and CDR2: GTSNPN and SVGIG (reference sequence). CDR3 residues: CAWSGEAQGNEQFF. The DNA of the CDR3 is TGTGCCTGGAGTGGTGAAGCGCAGGGCAATGAGCAGTTCTTC.

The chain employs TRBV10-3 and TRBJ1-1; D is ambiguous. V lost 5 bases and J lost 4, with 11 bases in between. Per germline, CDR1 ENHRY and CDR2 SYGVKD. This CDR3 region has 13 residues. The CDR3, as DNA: TGTGCCATCAGTACAAGAGGCGTCACTGAAGCTTTCTTT. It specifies CAISTRGVTEAFF.

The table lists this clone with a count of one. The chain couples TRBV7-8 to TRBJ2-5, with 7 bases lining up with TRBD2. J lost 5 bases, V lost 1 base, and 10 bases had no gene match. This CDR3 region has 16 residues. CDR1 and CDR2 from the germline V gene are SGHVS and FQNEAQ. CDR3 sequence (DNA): TGTGCCAGCAGCTTAGGACTCGGGGGGAAGGGGGAGACCCAGTACTTC. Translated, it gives CASSLGLGGKGETQYF.

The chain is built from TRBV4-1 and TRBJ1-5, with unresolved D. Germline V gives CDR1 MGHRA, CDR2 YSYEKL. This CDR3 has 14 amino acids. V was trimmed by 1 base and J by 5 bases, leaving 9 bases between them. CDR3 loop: CASSQGSVYQPQHF. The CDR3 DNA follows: TGCGCCAGCAGCCAAGGGTCCGTCTATCAGCCCCAGCATTTT.

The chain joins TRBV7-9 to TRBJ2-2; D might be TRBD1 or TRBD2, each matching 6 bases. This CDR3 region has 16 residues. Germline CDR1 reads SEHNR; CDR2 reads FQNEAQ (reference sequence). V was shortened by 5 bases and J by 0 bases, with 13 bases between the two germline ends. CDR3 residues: CASSPRGHANTGELFF. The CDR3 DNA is TGTGCCAGCAGCCCTCGGGGGCACGCGAACACCGGGGAGCTGTTTTTT.

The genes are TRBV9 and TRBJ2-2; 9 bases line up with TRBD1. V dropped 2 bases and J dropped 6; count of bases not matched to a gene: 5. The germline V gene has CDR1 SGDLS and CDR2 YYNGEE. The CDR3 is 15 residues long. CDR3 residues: CASSVRDRVAGELFF. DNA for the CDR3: TGTGCCAGCAGCGTCCGGGACAGGGTGGCCGGGGAGCTGTTTTTT.

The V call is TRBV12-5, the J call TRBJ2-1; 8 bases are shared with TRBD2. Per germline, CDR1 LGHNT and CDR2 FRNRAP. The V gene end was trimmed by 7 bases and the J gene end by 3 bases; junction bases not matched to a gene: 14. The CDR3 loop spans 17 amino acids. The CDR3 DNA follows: TGTGCTAGTGCCCTCCTGGACGGGAGGGCCCTCTACAATGAGCAGTTCTTC. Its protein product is CASALLDGRALYNEQFF.

This CDR3 is CASSEIIWASGDNEQFF. The CDR3 nucleotides read TGTGCCAGCAGTGAGATTATTTGGGCTAGCGGGGACAATGAGCAGTTCTTC. The chain joins TRBV6-1 to TRBJ2-1; TRBD2 matches at 9 bases. From germline, CDR1 is MNHNS and CDR2 SASEGT. The length of the CDR3 is 17 residues. V trimming: 3 bases; J trimming: 5 bases; junction bases outside the gene matches: 11.

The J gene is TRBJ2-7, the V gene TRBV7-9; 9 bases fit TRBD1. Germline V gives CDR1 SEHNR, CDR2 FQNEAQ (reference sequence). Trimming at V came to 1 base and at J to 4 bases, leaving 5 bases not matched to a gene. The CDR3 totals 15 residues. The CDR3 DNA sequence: TGTGCCAGCAGCTTAGGGGGACAGGGCAAGTACGAGCAGTACTTC. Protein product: CASSLGGQGKYEQYF.

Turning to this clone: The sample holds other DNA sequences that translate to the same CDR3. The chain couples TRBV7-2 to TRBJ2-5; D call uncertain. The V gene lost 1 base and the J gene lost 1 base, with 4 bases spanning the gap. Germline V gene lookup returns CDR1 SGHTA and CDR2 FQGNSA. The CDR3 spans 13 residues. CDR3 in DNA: TGTGCCAGCAGCTTAGTCTTCCAAGAGACCCAGTACTTC. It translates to CASSLVFQETQYF.